This T cell receptor beta chain appears in the sequencing data of a study of T-cell memory formation after mild COVID-19 (dated by TCRdb to the early 2020s). Study-level background: Most TCR sequence clusters were specific to one of the two donors. Two young, previously healthy adult volunteers, one female and one male, were included in the cohort. In two donors, T-cell clones that expanded and contracted after mild COVID-19 were followed by sequencing TCRalpha and TCRbeta repertoires longitudinally. Paper-wide results and their limitations: From day 15 to 85, contracting clones showed balanced CD4/CD8 phenotypes, whereas a second wave of clones that expanded from day 15 to 37 leaned towards CD4+. Contracting CD4+ clones were found mainly in CM and EM memory subsets, while CD8+ clones were enriched in EMRA. Only two mild cases were covered in the study, and larger cohorts including severe cases with pre-infection samples were considered necessary. SARS-CoV-2 specificity of the second-wave clones peaking on day 37 was not confirmed. Some responding clones were detected in pre-infection memory, which suggested that pre-existing cross-reactive memory T cells had joined the SARS-CoV-2 response.

For sequencing, an Illumina NovaSeq 6000 was employed. cDNA libraries for TCRalpha and TCRbeta were prepared by 5'RACE using constant-segment primers, with sample barcodes and unique molecular identifiers added. RNA was extracted from every sample with Trizol reagent. The libraries were amplified in two PCR steps, and the second step added a second sample barcode and Illumina TruSeq adapters. Sequencing of the libraries was done on an Illumina NovaSeq, producing 2 x 150 bp paired-end reads. The paper's data handling went like this. Demultiplexing of reads and collapsing into UMI-guided consensus sequences were performed with migec v1.2.7. With mixcr v2.1.11, UMI consensuses were aligned to TRA and TRB V and J templates and assembled into clonotypes. Clonotypes were classified as expanded or contracted when called significant by both edgeR and NoisET, with noise models trained on biological replicates. For edgeR calls, the cutoffs were a false discovery rate-adjusted p below 0.01 and a log2 fold-change threshold of 1. As an exploratory analysis of dynamics, max-normalized trajectories of the 1000 most abundant clonotypes were examined by PCA with hierarchical clustering. The CD4 or CD8 phenotype of responding clones was assigned using the separately sequenced CD4+ and CD8+ repertoires. Starting from the raw public reads, TCRdb applied fastp trimming at Q25, assembled clones with MiXCR and retained in-frame beta chains. CDR3 protein duplicates are merged, each entry listing the most common genes and DNA. Here the V and J calls rest on TCRdb's processing, not on the authors' analysis. The sample table lists about 150,000 distinct CDR3 sequences, 13% of them with a count of one. The ten top clones hold approximately 3.4% of the sample.

CDR1 DFQATT and CDR2 SNEGSKA were looked up in the germline V gene (reference sequence). Measured from the cysteine to the phenylalanine, the CDR3 is 14 residues long. Only the CDR3 DNA stays, 42 bases, in frame from base 1. Trimming takes 2 bases off V and 5 bases off J; junction bases not matched to a gene: 6. Ficoll-Paque density gradient centrifugation was used to isolate PBMCs. A few counts support this clonotype. No cognate antigen has been identified for it. Base qualities are not provided; no much larger clone lies one nucleotide away. Sequenced: PBMCs or a T cell subset sorted from them (not recorded which). The receptor was derived from a man aged 18 to 30 who had mild COVID-19 (a few samples of this study predate the infection). The sample titles of this study are shuffled in the database, so cell type and time point are left out; the donor was told from shared clones. Recombination connected TRBV20-1 to TRBJ2-5; TRBD2 matches 9 bases in the middle. The nucleotide sequence is TGCAGTGCTAGACCAGCGGGGGGCCAGGAGACCCAGTACTTC. This yields the protein CSARPAGGQETQYF.